These 21 T cell receptor beta chains were sequenced from one sample in a study of blood T cell repertoires in COVID-19. Assay: immunoSEQ multiplex PCR; the TCRdb copy retains only in-frame clones and omits some. Among some 120,000 clones listed, roughly four fifths were seen once. Material for sequencing was peripheral blood. These receptor sequences come from a woman between 45 and 65 years old with acute or convalescent COVID-19.

This sequence joins TRBV5-1 and TRBJ1-5, with TRBD1 identical over 8 bases. The CDR3 extends over 14 amino acids. With 4 bases clipped from V and 4 bases from J, the junction kept 4 bases outside the gene matches. CDR1 is SGHRS, CDR2 YFSETQ, per germline. CDR3 DNA: TGCGCCAGCAGCGATGGGACAGGAAATCAGCCCCAGCATTTT. Translation: CASSDGTGNQPQHF.

This chain connects TRBV9 to TRBJ2-2; a possible D gene is TRBD2 (7 bases). The V end was cut by 3 bases, the J end by 0 bases, with 15 bases between. Germline V gene sequence: CDR1 SGDLS, CDR2 YYNGEE. This CDR3 is built from 17 residues. The DNA of the CDR3 is TGTGCCAGCAGCGCCCGAGGGAGGGGGTCGAACACCGGGGAGCTGTTTTTT. Its protein product is CASSARGRGSNTGELFF.

This clone was detected only once. V gene TRBV25-1 combines with J gene TRBJ2-2, with TRBD2 matching over 11 bases. The CDR3 is 18 amino acids. Germline V gene lookup returns CDR1 MGHDK and CDR2 SYGVNS. Trimming took 0 bases from V and 6 from J; bases not matched to a gene: 9. CDR3 residues: CASSEYFHSGGAAGELFF. The CDR3 bases are TGTGCCAGCAGTGAATATTTCCATAGCGGGGGGGCTGCCGGGGAGCTGTTTTTT.

J is TRBJ2-3 and V is TRBV5-4, with a weak D call TRBD1 (6 bases). The CDR3 is 15 residues long. V was trimmed by 6 bases and J by 2 bases, leaving 16 bases between them. Per the germline V gene, CDR1 is SGHNT and CDR2 is YYREEE (reference sequence). In nucleotides, the CDR3 is TGTGCCAGCACTTACGGGACAATCCCCACAGATACGCAGTATTTT. It encodes CASTYGTIPTDTQYF.

This chain connects TRBV7-3 to TRBJ2-1; 13 bases fit TRBD2. The trim removed 6 bases at V and 4 bases at J, leaving 6 bases unmatched. The germline V gene has CDR1 SGHTA and CDR2 FQGTGA. The CDR3 covers 16 residues. In nucleotides, the CDR3 is TGTGCCAGCAGTCTCCGACTAGCGGGGGGATACAATGAGCAGTTCTTC. Translating it yields CASSLRLAGGYNEQFF. Supplemented by reference TRBV7-3 and TRBJ2-1, the full variable domain reads GAGVSQTPSNKVTEKGKYVELRCDPISGHTALYWYRQSLGQGPEFLIYFQGTGAADDSGLPNDRFFAVRPEGSVSTLKIQRTERGDSAVYLCASSLRLAGGYNEQFFGPGTRLTVL.

The J gene is TRBJ1-2, the V gene TRBV18; no clear D. The germline V gene encodes CDR1 KGHSH and CDR2 LQKENI. Trimming stripped 3 bases from V and 10 bases from J, with 18 bases between. This CDR3 comprises 14 residues. For the CDR3, the DNA is TGTGCCAGCTCACCCCCCGAGCAGCGCTCAACCTACACCTTC. Translation: CASSPPEQRSTYTF.

V is TRBV19 and J is TRBJ2-7; 8 nucleotides align to TRBD2. The germline V gene has CDR1 LNHDA and CDR2 SQIVND (reference sequence). Trimming took 4 bases from V and 2 from J; bases not matched to a gene: 10. This CDR3 region has 16 residues. CDR3 residues: CASSRKLAERTYEQYF. The CDR3 bases are TGTGCCAGTAGTAGAAAACTAGCGGAGAGGACCTACGAGCAGTACTTC. Full variable domain (remainder filled in from reference TRBV19 and TRBJ2-7): DGGITQSPKYLFRKEGQNVTLSCEQNLNHDAMYWYRQDPGQGLRLIYYSQIVNDFQKGDIAEGYSVSREKKESFPLTVTSAQKNPTAFYLCASSRKLAERTYEQYFGPGTRLTVT.

The chain joins TRBV27 to TRBJ1-1; no clear D. From germline, CDR1 is MNHEY and CDR2 SMNVEV (reference sequence). The CDR3 consists of 13 residues. V was clipped by 5 bases and J by 4 bases, with 11 bases between them. The CDR3 DNA follows: TGTGCCAGCAGTCTGGGGAGGGTCACTGAAGCTTTCTTT. As protein: CASSLGRVTEAFF.

This clone was counted a few times. The chain recombines TRBV28 with TRBJ1-1; D ambiguous. V gave up 6 bases and J gave up 0 bases, with 11 bases separating them. The CDR3 spans 14 residues. Germline assignment: CDR1 MDHEN and CDR2 SYDVKM. CDR3: CASSKISVNTEAFF. The CDR3 DNA is TGTGCCAGCAGCAAAATTAGTGTGAACACTGAAGCTTTCTTT.

The V and J genes are TRBV13 and TRBJ1-4, with D possibly matching TRBD1 (5 bases). The CDR3 loop spans 13 amino acids. Deletions cut 1 base from V and 10 bases from J, with 10 bases between. Germline CDR1 is PRHDT and CDR2 is FYEKMQ (reference sequence). The CDR3 sequence: CASSLVGARKLFF. DNA for the CDR3: TGTGCCAGCAGCTTAGTTGGGGCGCGAAAACTGTTTTTT.

The chain employs TRBV18 and TRBJ1-3, with a weak D call TRBD1 (5 bases). The CDR3 covers 15 residues. V lost 0 bases and J 4 bases, leaving 10 bases between the germline ends. CDR1 is KGHSH, CDR2 LQKENI, per germline. This CDR3 is CASSPPSRQGNTIYF. As DNA, the CDR3 is TGTGCCAGCTCACCACCGTCGAGACAGGGAAACACCATATATTTT.

The V and J genes are TRBV12-3 or TRBV12-4 and TRBJ2-3; 12 bases map to TRBD2. V was pared by 2 bases and J by 9 bases, with 0 bases of the junction left unmatched. The CDR3 is 13 amino acids. This chain's CDR3 is CASSLTSGGTQYF. CDR3 bases: TGTGCCAGCAGTTTAACTAGCGGGGGGACGCAGTATTTT.

The CDR3 DNA is TGTGCCTGGAGCCCCAGGGACAGGGTTCGCTATGGCTACACCTTC. Translating gives CAWSPRDRVRYGYTF. The chain recombines TRBV30 with TRBJ1-2; 9 nucleotides match TRBD1. V trimming: 3 bases; J trimming: 4 bases; junction bases outside the gene matches: 9. CDR3 size: 15 residues. CDR1 and CDR2 (germline): GTSNPN, SVGIG (reference sequence).

The chain is built from TRBV14 and TRBJ2-1; 12 bases fit TRBD1. The V gene end was trimmed by 1 base and the J gene end by 0 bases; junction bases not matched to a gene: 10. The CDR3 extends over 20 amino acids. Germline V CDR1 and CDR2: SGHDN, FVKESK. CDR3 region: CASSQARGQGARSSYNEQFF. The CDR3 DNA is TGTGCCAGCAGCCAAGCCAGGGGACAGGGGGCTAGAAGCTCCTACAATGAGCAGTTCTTC. The full variable domain, with the rest looked up from reference TRBV14 and TRBJ2-1, is EAGVTQFPSHSVIEKGQTVTLRCDPISGHDNLYWYRRVMGKEIKFLLHFVKESKQDESGMPNNRFLAERTGGTYSTLKVQPAELEDSGVYFCASSQARGQGARSSYNEQFFGPGTRLTVL.

The rearrangement links TRBV23-1 to TRBJ2-7, with D maybe TRBD1 (5 bases). TRBV23-1 is treated as an ORF (open reading frame) with a function not yet certain. The V end was cut by 3 bases, the J end by 7 bases, with 16 bases between. The CDR3 contains 14 residues. In nucleotides, the CDR3 is TGCGCCAGCAGTCACAGGGAACGTTATCGGGAGCAGTACTTC. Its protein product is CASSHRERYREQYF.

The V call is TRBV25-1, the J call TRBJ2-1; TRBD1 aligns across 10 bases. J lost 6 bases, V lost 3 bases, and 8 bases had no gene match. Germline V gives CDR1 MGHDK, CDR2 SYGVNS. This CDR3 spans 16 amino acids. CDR3 protein: CASSDFIGTGANEQFF. As DNA, the CDR3 is TGTGCCAGCAGTGACTTTATCGGGACAGGGGCCAATGAGCAGTTCTTC.

V and J are TRBV28 and TRBJ1-6; D remains unclear. V lost 3 bases, J lost 7 bases, and 7 bases lay in between. Germline V gene data show CDR1 as MDHEN and CDR2 as SYDVKM. There are 13 residues in the CDR3. CDR3 protein: CASSFRGNSPLHF. The CDR3 DNA reads as TGTGCCAGCAGTTTTCGGGGAAATTCACCCCTCCACTTT.

This clone appeared many times. V gene TRBV3-1 (or the pseudogene TRBV3-2) combines with J gene TRBJ2-7; no firm D call. Germline lookup yields CDR1 LGHDT and CDR2 YNNKEL (reference sequence). This CDR3 spans 14 amino acids. Trimming cost V 4 bases and J 4 bases, with 14 bases left between them. CDR3 DNA sequence: TGTGCCAGCAGCCCGGGTGTACTTTTTTACGAGCAGTACTTC. Translating gives CASSPGVLFYEQYF.

The rearrangement uses TRBV5-4 and TRBJ1-6, with 9 bases that match TRBD1. The CDR3 has 15 residues. The V gene end was trimmed by 2 bases and the J gene end by 10 bases; junction bases not matched to a gene: 7. Looked up from germline, CDR1 is SGHNT and CDR2 is YYREEE (reference sequence). The CDR3 loop reads CASSLQTGGGSPLHF. CDR3 DNA sequence: TGTGCCAGCAGCTTACAGACAGGGGGGGGATCACCCCTCCACTTT.

V is TRBV4-1 and J is TRBJ2-2, with TRBD1 matching 10 bases. Unmatched junction bases numbered 15, after V lost 4 bases and J lost 7 bases. There are 18 residues in the CDR3. CDR1 and CDR2 from the germline V gene are MGHRA and YSYEKL. The DNA of the CDR3 is TGCGCCAGCAGCCCCTCCCCTCGGACAGGGGGTTGGGGCGGGGAGCTGTTTTTT. As protein: CASSPSPRTGGWGGELFF.

This clone came up once. This chain connects TRBV10-3 to TRBJ1-6; D perhaps matches TRBD1 (6 bases). With 6 bases removed from V and 7 bases from J, the gap between germline ends came to 16 bases. The CDR3 loop spans 15 amino acids. Germline CDR1 and CDR2: ENHRY and SYGVKD. DNA for the CDR3: TGTGCCATCAGCCCTGGGGGCAGTAACAATTCACCCCTCCACTTT. Its translation: CAISPGGSNNSPLHF.